A single T cell receptor (beta chain) is shown here with its context. V was shortened by 3 bases and J by 1 base, with 13 bases between the two germline ends. This CDR3 is 17 amino acids long. Germline lookup yields CDR1 LGHNA and CDR2 YSLEER. Generated by immunoSEQ multiplex PCR, the TCRdb table keeps only in-frame clones and is missing some. The sample includes about 270,000 clones, less than 90% of them seen just once. The data stem from a study of blood T cell repertoires in COVID-19. The overall study: Acute and convalescent COVID-19 specimens originated in the United States, Italy and Spain.

The TCR was taken from a woman in her sixties or seventies with COVID-19, enrolled during active disease. Specimen: peripheral blood. V and J are TRBV4-3 and TRBJ1-6, with no clear D. The CDR3: CASSQRSGGSYNSPLHF. CDR3 coding DNA: TGCGCCAGCAGCCAGCGATCCGGAGGATCCTATAATTCACCCCTCCACTTT.